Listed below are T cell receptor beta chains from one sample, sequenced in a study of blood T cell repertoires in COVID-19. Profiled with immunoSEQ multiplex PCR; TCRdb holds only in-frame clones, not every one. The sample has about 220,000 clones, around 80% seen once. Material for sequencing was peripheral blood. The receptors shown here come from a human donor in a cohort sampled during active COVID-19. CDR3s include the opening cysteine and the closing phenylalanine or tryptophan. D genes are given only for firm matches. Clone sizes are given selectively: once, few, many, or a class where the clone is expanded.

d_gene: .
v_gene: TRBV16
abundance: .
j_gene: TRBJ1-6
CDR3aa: CASSQSWGEWSPLHF
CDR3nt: TGTGCCAGCAGCCAATCGTGGGGCGAGTGGTCACCCCTCCACTTT

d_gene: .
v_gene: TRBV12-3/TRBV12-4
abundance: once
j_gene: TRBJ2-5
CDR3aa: CASSLPPRETQYF
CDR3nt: TGTGCCAGCAGTTTACCCCCCCGGGAGACCCAGTACTTC

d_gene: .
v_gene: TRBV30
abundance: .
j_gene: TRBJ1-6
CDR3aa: CAWSGALYSYNSPLHF
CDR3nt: TGTGCCTGGAGTGGGGCCCTCTACTCCTATAATTCACCCCTCCACTTT

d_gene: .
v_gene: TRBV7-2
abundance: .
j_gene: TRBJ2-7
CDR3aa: CASSLEQGGYEQYF
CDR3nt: TGTGCCAGCAGCTTAGAACAGGGTGGGTACGAGCAGTACTTC

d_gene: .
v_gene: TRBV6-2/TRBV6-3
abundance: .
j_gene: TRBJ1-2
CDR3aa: CASSYSREGYTF
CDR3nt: TGTGCCAGCAGTTACTCCCGAGAGGGCTACACCTTC

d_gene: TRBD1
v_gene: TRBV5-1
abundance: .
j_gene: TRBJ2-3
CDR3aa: CASGQAAGGSADTQYF
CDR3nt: TGCGCCAGCGGTCAAGCGGCAGGGGGCAGTGCAGATACGCAGTATTTT

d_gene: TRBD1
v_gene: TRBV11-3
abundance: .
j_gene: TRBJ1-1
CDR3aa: CASSLPQPRTGGNTEAFF
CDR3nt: TGTGCCAGCAGCTTACCCCAACCTCGGACAGGGGGGAACACTGAAGCTTTCTTT

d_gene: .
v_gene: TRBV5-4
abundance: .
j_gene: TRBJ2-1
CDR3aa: CASSTQLEGSYNEQFF
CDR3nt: TGTGCCAGCAGTACCCAACTAGAGGGTTCCTACAATGAGCAGTTCTTC

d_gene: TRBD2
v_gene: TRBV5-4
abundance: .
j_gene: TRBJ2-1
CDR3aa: CASSLAGGSSYNEQFF
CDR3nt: TGTGCCAGCAGCTTAGCGGGGGGGAGCTCCTACAATGAGCAGTTCTTC

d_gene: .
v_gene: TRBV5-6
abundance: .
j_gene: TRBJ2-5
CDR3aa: CASSFLPGQLQETQYF
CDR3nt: TGTGCCAGCAGCTTTCTCCCCGGACAGTTACAAGAGACCCAGTACTTC

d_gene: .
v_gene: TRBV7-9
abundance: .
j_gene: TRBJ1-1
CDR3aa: CASSFSGSNTEAFF
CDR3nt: TGTGCCAGCAGCTTCTCCGGTTCGAACACTGAAGCTTTCTTT

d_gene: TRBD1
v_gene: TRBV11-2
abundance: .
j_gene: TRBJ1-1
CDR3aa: CASSPWTGGINTEAFF
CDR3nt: TGTGCCAGCAGCCCGTGGACAGGGGGAATAAACACTGAAGCTTTCTTT

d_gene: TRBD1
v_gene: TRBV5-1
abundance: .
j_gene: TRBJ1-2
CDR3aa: CASSVTGDYGYTF
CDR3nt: TGCGCCAGCAGCGTGACAGGGGACTATGGCTACACCTTC

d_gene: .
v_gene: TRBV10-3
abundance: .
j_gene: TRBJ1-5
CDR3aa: CAISESQSNQPQHF
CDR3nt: TGTGCCATCAGTGAGTCCCAGAGCAATCAGCCCCAGCATTTT

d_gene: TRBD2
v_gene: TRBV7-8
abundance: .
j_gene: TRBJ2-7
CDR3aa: CASSLAGLASYEQYF
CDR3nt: TGTGCCAGCAGCTTAGCGGGACTAGCTTCCTACGAGCAGTACTTC

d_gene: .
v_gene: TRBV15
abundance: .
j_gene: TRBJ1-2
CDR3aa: CATSRDAVRDKGYTF
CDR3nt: TGTGCCACCAGCAGAGATGCGGTCAGGGATAAGGGCTACACCTTC

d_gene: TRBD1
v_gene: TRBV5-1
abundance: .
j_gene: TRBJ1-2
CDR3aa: CASSAGQGAESYTF
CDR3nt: TGCGCCAGCAGCGCCGGACAGGGGGCGGAGAGCTACACCTTC

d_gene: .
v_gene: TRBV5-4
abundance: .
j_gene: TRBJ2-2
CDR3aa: CASRQGGAPTGELFF
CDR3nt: TGTGCCAGCAGACAAGGGGGGGCGCCGACCGGGGAGCTGTTTTTT

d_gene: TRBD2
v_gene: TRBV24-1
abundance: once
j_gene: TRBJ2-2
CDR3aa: CATSVLLAGGLNTGELFF
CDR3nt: TGTGCCACCAGTGTCCTACTAGCGGGAGGCTTAAACACCGGGGAGCTGTTTTTT

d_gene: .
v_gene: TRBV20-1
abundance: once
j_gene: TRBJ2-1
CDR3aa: CSARGDNEQFF
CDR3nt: TGCAGTGCCCGGGGAGACAATGAGCAGTTCTTC

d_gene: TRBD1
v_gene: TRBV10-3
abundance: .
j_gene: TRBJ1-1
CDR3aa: CAISGDRGQTEAFF
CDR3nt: TGTGCCATCAGTGGGGACAGGGGGCAGACTGAAGCTTTCTTT

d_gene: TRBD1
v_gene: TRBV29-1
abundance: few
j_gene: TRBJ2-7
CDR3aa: CSVDDRGDYEQYF
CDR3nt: TGCAGCGTCGATGACAGGGGGGACTACGAGCAGTACTTC

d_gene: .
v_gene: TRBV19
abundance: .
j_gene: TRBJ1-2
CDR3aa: CASSRRTEGYTF
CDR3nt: TGTGCCAGTAGTCGCCGGACAGAGGGCTACACCTTC

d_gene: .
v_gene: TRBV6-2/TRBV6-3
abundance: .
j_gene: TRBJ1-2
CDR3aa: CASSYRTGLGYTF
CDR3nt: TGTGCCAGCAGTTACCGTACAGGTCTTGGCTACACCTTC

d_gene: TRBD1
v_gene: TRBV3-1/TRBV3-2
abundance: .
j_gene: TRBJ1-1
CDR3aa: CASSLPGQENTEAFF
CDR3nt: TGTGCCAGCAGCCTGCCGGGACAGGAGAACACTGAAGCTTTCTTT

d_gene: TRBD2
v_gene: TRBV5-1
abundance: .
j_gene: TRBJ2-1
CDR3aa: CASSRSASGSFDEQFF
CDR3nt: TGCGCCAGCAGCCGATCGGCTAGCGGGAGTTTTGATGAGCAGTTCTTC

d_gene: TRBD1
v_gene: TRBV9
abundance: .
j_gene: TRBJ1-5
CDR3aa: CASSGDRVDQPQHF
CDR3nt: TGTGCCAGCAGCGGGGACAGGGTGGATCAGCCCCAGCATTTT

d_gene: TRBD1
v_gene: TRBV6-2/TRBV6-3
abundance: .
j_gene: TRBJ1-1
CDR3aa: CASSYLHRGPEAFF
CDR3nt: TGTGCCAGCAGTTATCTCCACAGGGGCCCTGAAGCTTTCTTT

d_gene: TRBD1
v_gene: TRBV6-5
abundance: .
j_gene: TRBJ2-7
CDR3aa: CATRAGTGGYEQYF
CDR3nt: TGTGCCACACGGGCCGGGACAGGGGGCTACGAGCAGTACTTC

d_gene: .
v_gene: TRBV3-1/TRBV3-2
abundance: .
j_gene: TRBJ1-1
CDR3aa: CASSQDPRQRNTEAFF
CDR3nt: TGTGCCAGCAGCCAAGACCCCAGACAGAGGAACACTGAAGCTTTCTTT

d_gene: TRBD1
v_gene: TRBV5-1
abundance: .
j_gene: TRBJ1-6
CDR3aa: CASSLQGQGAADSPLHF
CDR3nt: TGCGCCAGCAGCTTGCAGGGACAGGGGGCAGCTGATTCACCCCTCCACTTT

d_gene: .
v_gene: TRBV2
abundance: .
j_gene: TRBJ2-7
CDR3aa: CASSENGDNPLFYF
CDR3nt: TGTGCCAGCAGCGAAAACGGTGACAATCCCCTTTTTTACTTC

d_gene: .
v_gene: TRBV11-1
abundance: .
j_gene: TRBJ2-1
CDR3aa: CASSLGDNEQFF
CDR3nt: TGTGCCAGCAGCTTAGGCGACAATGAGCAGTTCTTC

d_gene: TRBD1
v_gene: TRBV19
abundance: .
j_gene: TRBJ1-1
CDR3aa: CASKGQSGTEAFF
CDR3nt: TGTGCCAGTAAGGGACAGAGCGGGACTGAAGCTTTCTTT

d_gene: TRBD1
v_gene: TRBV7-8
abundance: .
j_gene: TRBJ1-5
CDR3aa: CASSRDRVGNQPQHF
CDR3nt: TGTGCCAGCAGTCGGGACAGGGTCGGCAATCAGCCCCAGCATTTT

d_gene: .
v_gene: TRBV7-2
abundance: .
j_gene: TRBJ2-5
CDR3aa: CASSPWAWLETQYF
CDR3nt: TGTGCCAGCAGCCCCTGGGCGTGGTTAGAGACCCAGTACTTC

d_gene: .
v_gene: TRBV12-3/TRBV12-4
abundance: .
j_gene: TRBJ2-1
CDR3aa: CASSLRMYNEQFF
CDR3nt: TGTGCCAGCAGTTTGCGGATGTACAATGAGCAGTTCTTC

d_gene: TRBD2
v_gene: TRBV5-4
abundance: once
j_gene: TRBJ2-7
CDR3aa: CASSPLAGGPEQYF
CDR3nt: TGTGCCAGCAGTCCGCTAGCGGGAGGGCCCGAGCAGTACTTC

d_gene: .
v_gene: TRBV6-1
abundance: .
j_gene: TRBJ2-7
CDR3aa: CASSDRGGGLYEQYF
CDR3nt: TGTGCCAGCAGTGATAGAGGTGGCGGCCTGTACGAGCAGTACTTC

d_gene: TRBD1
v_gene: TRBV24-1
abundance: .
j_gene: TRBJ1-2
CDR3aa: CATSDYPTGTEGVGYTF
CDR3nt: TGTGCCACCAGTGATTACCCCACCGGGACAGAAGGCGTCGGCTACACCTTC

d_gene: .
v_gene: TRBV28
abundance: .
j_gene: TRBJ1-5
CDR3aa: CASGRGPNQPQHF
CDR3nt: TGTGCCAGCGGCAGGGGACCGAATCAGCCCCAGCATTTT

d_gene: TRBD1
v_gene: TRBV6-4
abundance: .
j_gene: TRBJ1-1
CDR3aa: CASSDSLGQGEKAFF
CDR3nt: TGTGCCAGCAGTGACTCTCTTGGACAGGGAGAAAAAGCTTTCTTT

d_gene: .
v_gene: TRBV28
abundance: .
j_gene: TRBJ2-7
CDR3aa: CASRLSGYEQYF
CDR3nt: TGTGCCAGCAGGCTTTCCGGCTACGAGCAGTACTTC

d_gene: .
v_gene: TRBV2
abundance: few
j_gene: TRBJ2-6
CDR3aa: CASRIQSSGANVLTF
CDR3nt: TGTGCCAGCAGGATACAGAGCTCTGGGGCCAACGTCCTGACTTTC

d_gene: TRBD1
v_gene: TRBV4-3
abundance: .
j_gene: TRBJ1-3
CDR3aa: CASSQDPGGQGTGNTIYF
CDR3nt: TGCGCCAGCAGCCAAGATCCCGGGGGACAGGGAACTGGAAACACCATATATTTT

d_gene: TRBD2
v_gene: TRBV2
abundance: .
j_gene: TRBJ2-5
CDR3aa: CASSKAGGQETQYF
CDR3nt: TGTGCCAGCAGTAAAGCGGGAGGGCAAGAGACCCAGTACTTC

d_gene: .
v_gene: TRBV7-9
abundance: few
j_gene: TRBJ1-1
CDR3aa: CASSLAGHNTEAFF
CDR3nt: TGTGCCAGCAGCTTAGCTGGCCACAACACTGAAGCTTTCTTT

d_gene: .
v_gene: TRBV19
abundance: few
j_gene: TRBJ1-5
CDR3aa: CASSILEINQPQHF
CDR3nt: TGTGCCAGTAGTATTTTGGAGATCAATCAGCCCCAGCATTTT

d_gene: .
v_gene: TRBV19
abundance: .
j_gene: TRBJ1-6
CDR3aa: CASSLSTGIYNSPLHF
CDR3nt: TGTGCCAGTAGTCTATCGACAGGCATCTATAATTCACCCCTCCACTTT

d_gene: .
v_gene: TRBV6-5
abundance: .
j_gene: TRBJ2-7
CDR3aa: CASTPSGRSYEQYF
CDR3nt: TGTGCCAGCACTCCCTCAGGCAGGTCCTACGAGCAGTACTTC